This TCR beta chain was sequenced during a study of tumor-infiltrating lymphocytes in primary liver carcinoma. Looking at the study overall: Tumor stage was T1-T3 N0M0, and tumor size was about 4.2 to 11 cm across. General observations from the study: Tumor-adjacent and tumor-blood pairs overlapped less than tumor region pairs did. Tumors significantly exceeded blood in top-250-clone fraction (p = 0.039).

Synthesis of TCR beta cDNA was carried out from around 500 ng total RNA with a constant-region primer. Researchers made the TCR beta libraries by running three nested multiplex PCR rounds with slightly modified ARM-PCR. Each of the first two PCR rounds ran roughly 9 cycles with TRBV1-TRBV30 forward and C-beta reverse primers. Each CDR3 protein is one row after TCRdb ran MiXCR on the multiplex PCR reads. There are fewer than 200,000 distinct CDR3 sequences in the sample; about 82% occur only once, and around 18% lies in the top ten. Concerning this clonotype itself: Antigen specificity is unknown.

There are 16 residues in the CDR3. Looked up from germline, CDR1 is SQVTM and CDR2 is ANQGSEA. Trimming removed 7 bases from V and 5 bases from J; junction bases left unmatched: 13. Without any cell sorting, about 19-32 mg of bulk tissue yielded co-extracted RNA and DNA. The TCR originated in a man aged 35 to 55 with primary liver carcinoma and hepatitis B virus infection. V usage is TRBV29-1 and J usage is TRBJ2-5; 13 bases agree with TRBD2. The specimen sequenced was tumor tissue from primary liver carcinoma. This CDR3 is CSAYTTTGLAGETQYF. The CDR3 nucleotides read TGCAGCGCCTACACGACTACGGGACTAGCGGGGGAGACCCAGTACTTC.